The entry that follows covers one T cell receptor (beta chain) sequence. Its antigen target is currently unknown. Base qualities are missing; no much larger clone stands one base away. The data derive from a study of blood T cell repertoires in COVID-19 (dated by TCRdb to the early 2020s). As for the study more broadly: The collaborator samples originated in the United States, Italy and Spain and spanned the acute and convalescent phases of COVID-19. The prospective study material was composed of cDNA or gDNA derived from T cells, B-cell-depleted T cells, or PBMCs. Deeply sampled blood TCRbeta repertoires from subjects exposed to, actively infected with, or recovered from COVID-19 were included in the dataset. Where available, HLA class I and class II types were taken from metadata supplied by the sample provider and were not determined by assay-based typing. The repertoires were released in a freely available public database meant as a resource for research on the immune response to SARS-CoV-2. The samples were drawn from the first 160 participants of the ongoing ImmuneRACE study and from 950 to 1,500 subjects provided by 6 global collaborators. A de-identified subject ID, COVID-19 status, age in years and sex were almost always included in the sample metadata. Overall results and qualifications from the work: Clinical and demographic metadata were provided uncurated, with the amount varying by source and participant.

TCRbeta CDR3 regions were amplified from genomic DNA using the immunoSEQ Assay, a bias-controlled multiplex PCR. As for how the authors treated the data: The number of nucleated cells in each sample was estimated by amplification of reference gene primers within the assay. To quantify the absolute abundance of each unique TCRbeta CDR3 rearrangement, sequence reads were collapsed and filtered. For each sample, productive Simpson clonality was calculated as the square root of Simpson's diversity index over productive rearrangements. Entries here come from immuneACCESS through TCRdb and include only in-frame sequences with V and J called. Some clones fail to appear in such tables; in the studies checked, an unresolved V gene covers under half of the shortfall, and the cause of the remainder is unknown. V and J calls and clone size are as listed in that table; D and trimming were resolved from the DNA. Counted in this sample were about 250,000 clones; around 86% of them appeared once. Clones ranked in the top ten supply roughly 0.92% of the sample.

Another Seattle source contributed samples from volunteer blood donors who had recovered from COVID-19. Each collaborating institution followed its own protocols to collect whole blood in K2EDTA tubes. For TCRbeta analysis, collaborators shipped samples in one of three forms: frozen whole blood, isolated PBMCs, or DNA extracted from either of those sample types. The sequencing input was peripheral blood. The sequence derives from a woman in her thirties or forties who had recovered from COVID-19.

CDR3 sequence: CATSSSTRALNQPQHF. The DNA sequence is as follows: TGTGCCACCAGCAGTAGTACCAGGGCCCTCAATCAGCCCCAGCATTTT. Recombination linked TRBV15 to TRBJ1-5, and the D gene may be TRBD1, 5 bases matching. V is reduced by 3 bases and J by 3 bases, leaving a spacing of 15 bases between them. From cysteine to phenylalanine, the CDR3 is 16 amino acids long. Only CDR3 DNA remains: 48 bases, in frame from the first base. Taken from the germline V gene (reference sequence), the CDR1 and CDR2 loops are LNHNV and YYDKDF.